This record looks at one T cell receptor (beta chain) sequence and its context. This sample is drawn from a study of blood T cell repertoires in COVID-19. About the study: PBMCs, B-cell-depleted T cells, or T cells provided the cDNA or gDNA that made up the material.

Authors' methods: Researchers report that nucleated cell counts were estimated from reference gene primer amplification. Repertoires were generated with immunoSEQ multiplex PCR, while TCRdb's copy carries only in-frame clones and drops some. V, J and clone size are taken as reported in that table, and D and trimming were inferred from the DNA itself. The sample includes 200,000 to 300,000 clones, approximately 90% of them seen just once. The study drew participants aged about 18 to 89 years from roughly 25 US areas. Which cohort a participant joined came from the clinical history participants gave. Germline V lookup: CDR1 LGHDT, CDR2 YNNKEL (reference sequence). CDR3 length: 14 residues. The ends were cut back, 7 bases at V and 5 bases at J, with 15 bases in the middle.

The chain uses TRBV3-1 (or the pseudogene TRBV3-2) and TRBJ1-5; D is unclear. The receptor was isolated from a woman between 40 and 50 years old with acute COVID-19. The sequencing sample was made of PBMCs or T cells enriched from blood (not recorded which). The CDR3 coding sequence is TGTGCCAGCATCGCTACAGAGCTTGATCAGCCCCAGCATTTT. Residues: CASIATELDQPQHF.